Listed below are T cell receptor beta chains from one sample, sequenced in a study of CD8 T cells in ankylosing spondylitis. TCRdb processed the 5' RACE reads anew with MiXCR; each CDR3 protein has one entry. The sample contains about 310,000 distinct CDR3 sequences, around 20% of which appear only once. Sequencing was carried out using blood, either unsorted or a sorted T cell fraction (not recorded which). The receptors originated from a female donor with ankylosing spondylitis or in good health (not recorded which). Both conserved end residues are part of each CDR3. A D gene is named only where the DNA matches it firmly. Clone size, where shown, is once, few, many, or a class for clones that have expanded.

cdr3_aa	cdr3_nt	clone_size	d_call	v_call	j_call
CASSPSRTGGNEQFF	TGTGCCAGCAGCCCTAGTCGGACAGGGGGAAATGAGCAGTTCTTC	few	TRBD1	TRBV7-2	TRBJ2-1
CSAGGQETQYF	TGCAGTGCTGGCGGACAAGAGACCCAGTACTTC	few	NA	TRBV20-1	TRBJ2-5
CSATPGKWGPTNNQPQHF	TGCAGTGCTACCCCGGGGAAATGGGGTCCAACTAACAATCAGCCCCAGCATTTT	few	NA	TRBV20-1	TRBJ1-5
CASSLGTGGITDTQYF	TGTGCCAGCAGTTTGGGCACAGGGGGCATAACAGATACGCAGTATTTT	few	TRBD1	TRBV12-3/TRBV12-4	TRBJ2-3
CASSAGGQAYGYTF	TGCGCCAGCAGCGCGGGGGGACAGGCGTATGGCTACACCTTC	few	TRBD1	TRBV5-1	TRBJ1-2
CASSAPPPGQSGELFF	TGTGCCAGCTCAGCACCACCACCAGGGCAGAGCGGGGAGCTGTTTTTT	NA	NA	TRBV18	TRBJ2-2
CAWNKGGTDTQYF	TGTGCCTGGAACAAGGGGGGCACAGATACGCAGTATTTT	NA	NA	TRBV30	TRBJ2-3
CASSSTGTGSPGELFF	TGTGCCAGCAGTTCTACCGGGACAGGGAGTCCCGGGGAGCTGTTTTTT	few	TRBD1	TRBV6-5	TRBJ2-2
CASSQALGQYEQYF	TGCGCCAGCAGCCAAGCACTTGGACAGTACGAGCAGTACTTC	few	NA	TRBV4-3	TRBJ2-7
CSARVSGRTYEQYF	TGCAGTGCTAGAGTGAGCGGGAGGACCTACGAGCAGTACTTC	NA	TRBD2	TRBV20-1	TRBJ2-7
CASSFGTYRALGETQYF	TGTGCCAGCAGTTTTGGGACCTATAGGGCCTTGGGGGAGACCCAGTACTTC	few	NA	TRBV12-3/TRBV12-4	TRBJ2-5
CSARAIAGSYEQYF	TGCAGTGCTAGAGCGATAGCGGGGTCCTACGAGCAGTACTTC	NA	TRBD2	TRBV20-1	TRBJ2-7
CASSPAGDSNQPQHF	TGTGCCAGCAGCCCAGCTGGGGATAGCAATCAGCCCCAGCATTTT	NA	NA	TRBV9	TRBJ1-5
CAPEGNTGELFF	TGTGCCCCGGAGGGAAACACCGGGGAGCTGTTTTTT	NA	NA	TRBV7-9	TRBJ2-2
CASATARGFRIWGTEAFF	TGTGCCAGCGCAACAGCGAGGGGCTTTCGGATTTGGGGGACTGAAGCTTTCTTT	NA	NA	TRBV11-1	TRBJ1-1
CASSLGGFQETQYF	TGTGCCAGCAGTTTAGGGGGCTTTCAAGAGACCCAGTACTTC	many	NA	TRBV12-3/TRBV12-4	TRBJ2-5
CAWSGRASGEQFF	TGTGCCTGGAGCGGAAGAGCCAGCGGTGAGCAGTTCTTC	NA	NA	TRBV30	TRBJ2-1